Shown below are 17 T cell receptor beta chains from a single sample sequenced in a study of vaccination and CD4 T cells after COVID-19. Sequencing of cultured CD4+ T cell DNA used the Oncomine TCR Beta short-read assay. TCRdb recomputed calls from the PCR reads with MiXCR, one row per CDR3 protein. The sample carries about 16,000 distinct CDR3 sequences, around 75% recorded once. Sample treatment: 10-day PBMC culture with coronavirus spike peptide pools or control peptides (ViraFEST assay). These receptors are not linked to any known antigen. The sample consisted of CD4+ T cells from blood, cultured in vitro, taken after SARS-CoV-2 vaccination. These receptors originate from a human donor who received a COVID-19 vaccine.

The V and J genes are TRBV20-1 and TRBJ1-5; tentative D call: TRBD1 (6 bases). The V gene's germline CDR1 is DFQATT and CDR2 SNEGSKA (reference sequence). Trimming removed 5 bases at V and 6 bases at J, with 17 bases between. The CDR3 length is 14 residues. This CDR3 reads CSAAAGAWGQPQHF. CDR3 DNA: TGCAGTGCTGCCGCAGGGGCGTGGGGTCAGCCCCAGCATTTT.

V is TRBV7-9 and J is TRBJ1-6, with D tentatively TRBD1 (5 bases). Germline values: CDR1 SEHNR, CDR2 FQNEAQ (reference sequence). This CDR3 region has 16 residues. V lost 5 bases to trimming and J lost 8 bases, with 19 bases between them. The CDR3 protein is CASSLRSGSNHSPLHF. The CDR3 DNA sequence: TGTGCCAGCAGCCTCCGCTCAGGGTCTAATCATTCACCCCTCCACTTT.

The V call is TRBV7-9, the J call TRBJ2-7, with D perhaps matching TRBD1 or TRBD2 (5 bases each). Trimming left V 5 bases short and J 5 bases short, with 19 bases between. CDR1 SEHNR and CDR2 FQNEAQ come from the germline V gene (reference sequence). The CDR3 covers 15 residues. CDR3 nucleotides: TGTGCCAGCAGCCTAGGGGCCTGGGGGATTAACGAGCAGTACTTC. As protein: CASSLGAWGINEQYF.

The J gene is TRBJ1-2, the V gene TRBV29-1, with 7 bases fitting TRBD1. This CDR3 has 14 residues. Unmatched junction bases numbered 8, after V lost 1 base and J lost 6 bases. The germline V gene has CDR1 SQVTM and CDR2 ANQGSEA. CDR3 amino acids: CSVEGAGTEDGYTF. The CDR3 DNA reads as TGCAGCGTTGAAGGGGCGGGGACAGAGGATGGCTACACCTTC.

The rearrangement joins TRBV5-1 to TRBJ1-6, with a possible D match to TRBD1 (6 bases). The CDR3 is made up of 15 amino acids. V shed 4 bases and J shed 5 bases, with 13 bases lying between them. The V gene's germline CDR1 is SGHRS and CDR2 YFSETQ. The CDR3 protein is CASSLQGGHNSPLHF. The DNA for the CDR3 is TGCGCCAGCAGCCTACAGGGTGGACATAATTCACCCCTCCACTTT.

The chain recombines TRBV20-1 with TRBJ1-1; maybe TRBD1 (5 bases). The CDR3 is made up of 13 amino acids. Germline CDR1 and CDR2: DFQATT and SNEGSKA (reference sequence). The V and J ends lost 6 bases and 3 bases respectively, with 14 bases between them. CDR3 loop: CSAQSGGDTEAFF. The CDR3 nucleotides are TGCAGTGCCCAAAGCGGAGGGGACACTGAAGCTTTCTTT.

The gene calls are TRBV7-2 and TRBJ2-1; 7 bases fit TRBD1. The CDR3 runs 15 residues. CDR1 is SGHTA, CDR2 FQGNSA, per germline. With V trimmed by 6 bases and J by 4 bases, 9 bases remained unmatched. Here the CDR3 reads CASSLTGDTYNEQFF. CDR3 sequence (DNA): TGTGCCAGCAGTTTAACAGGGGATACGTACAATGAGCAGTTCTTC.

The J gene is TRBJ2-3, the V gene TRBV19, with a tentative D call TRBD1 (5 bases). CDR1 and CDR2 from the germline V gene are LNHDA and SQIVND (reference sequence). The V end lost 7 bases, the J end lost 0 bases, and 17 bases lay between the germline ends. The CDR3 runs 16 residues. CDR3 bases: TGTGCCAGTAAGGATAGGGGCCCTACTAGCACAGATACGCAGTATTTT. The encoded protein is CASKDRGPTSTDTQYF. Full variable domain (outside the CDR3, taken from reference TRBV19 and TRBJ2-3): DGGITQSPKYLFRKEGQNVTLSCEQNLNHDAMYWYRQDPGQGLRLIYYSQIVNDFQKGDIAEGYSVSREKKESFPLTVTSAQKNPTAFYLCASKDRGPTSTDTQYFGPGTRLTVL.

The chain combines TRBV7-2 with TRBJ2-5, with 8 bases fitting TRBD2. The CDR3 runs to 15 residues. Germline V gene lookup returns CDR1 SGHTA and CDR2 FQGNSA. Trimming removed 0 bases from V and 5 bases from J; junction bases left unmatched: 5. The CDR3 loop reads CASSLAASSGETQYF. In DNA form, the CDR3 reads TGTGCCAGCAGCTTAGCAGCTTCTAGCGGGGAGACCCAGTACTTC.

The chain links TRBV7-6 to TRBJ2-3, with D possibly TRBD1 on 6 matching bases. CDR3 length: 14 residues. Trimming left V 1 base short and J 4 bases short, with 9 bases between. Per the germline V gene, CDR1 is SGHVS and CDR2 is FNYEAQ. The CDR3, as DNA: TGTGCCAGCAGCTTAGGTTGGGGGCCAGATACGCAGTATTTT. Amino acid sequence: CASSLGWGPDTQYF.

The CDR3 spells CSGAKPGRSYEQYF. As DNA, the CDR3 is TGCAGCGGCGCAAAACCGGGACGGTCCTACGAGCAGTACTTC. This rearrangement joins TRBV20-1 to TRBJ2-7; either TRBD1 or TRBD2 may fit D (5 bases each). CDR3 length: 14 amino acids. Germline loops: CDR1 DFQATT, CDR2 SNEGSKA (reference sequence).

This chain connects TRBV7-3 to TRBJ2-1; 10 positions agree with TRBD1. J was trimmed by 4 bases and V by 5 bases; bases with no gene match: 5. This CDR3 comprises 15 residues. Germline CDR1 is SGHTA and CDR2 is FQGTGA. The CDR3 region is CASSHGTGVYNEQFF. The CDR3 DNA reads as TGTGCCAGCAGCCACGGGACAGGGGTTTACAATGAGCAGTTCTTC.

V and J are TRBV2 and TRBJ1-3; no clear D. In germline, CDR1 is SNHLY, CDR2 FYNNEI. The CDR3 loop spans 13 amino acids. Trimming pared 7 bases from V and 0 bases from J, leaving 7 bases between. The CDR3 spells CASKVASGNTIYF. The CDR3 bases are TGTGCCAGCAAGGTAGCCTCTGGAAACACCATATATTTT.

The chain is built from TRBV12-5 and TRBJ2-2; 8 bases match TRBD1. Germline CDR1 reads LGHNT; CDR2 reads FRNRAP. V shed 5 bases and J 5 bases; nucleotides not matched to a gene: 13. The CDR3 runs 17 residues. The CDR3 coding sequence is TGTGCTAGTGGTGAACCACCCGGGACAGGAATAACCGGGGAGCTGTTTTTT. Amino acid sequence: CASGEPPGTGITGELFF.

This clonotype was seen a single time. The chain links TRBV28 to TRBJ1-4; D unclear. CDR1 is MDHEN, CDR2 SYDVKM, per germline. V shed 1 base and J shed 7 bases, with 4 bases lying between them. This CDR3 spans 12 amino acids. The CDR3 coding sequence is TGTGCCAGCAGTTTATCGGGTGAAAAACTGTTTTTT. As protein: CASSLSGEKLFF.

The chain carries TRBV2 and TRBJ2-2; 12 nucleotides align to TRBD2. This CDR3 spans 13 amino acids. V was pared by 10 bases and J by 6 bases, with 3 bases of the junction left unmatched. Germline CDR1 is SNHLY and CDR2 is FYNNEI. CDR3 amino acids: CATSSGGAGELFF. CDR3 sequence (DNA): TGTGCCACTTCTAGCGGGGGGGCCGGGGAGCTGTTTTTT.

The chain has TRBV27 and TRBJ2-5, with D tentatively TRBD1 (6 bases). Germline V gene data show CDR1 as MNHEY and CDR2 as SMNVEV (reference sequence). Trimming shortened V by 0 bases and J by 5 bases, and 13 bases separated the two germline ends. There are 15 residues in the CDR3. In nucleotides, the CDR3 is TGTGCCAGCAGTTTATCGAGAATCAGGGGTGAGACCCAGTACTTC. Translating it yields CASSLSRIRGETQYF.